This T cell receptor beta chain was profiled in a study of blood T cell repertoires in COVID-19. Study overall: COVID-19 samples, acute and convalescent, were from the United States, Italy and Spain. PBMCs, B-cell-depleted T cells, or T cells were the source of the cDNA or gDNA that made up the material.

V was shortened by 1 base and J by 0 bases, with 10 bases between the two germline ends. In germline, CDR1 is MGHRA, CDR2 YSYEKL. The CDR3 extends over 17 amino acids. In the authors' workflow: Reference gene primer amplification yielded estimated nucleated cell counts. The data were produced by immunoSEQ multiplex PCR, yet TCRdb's version contains in-frame clones alone and is incomplete. The V and J calls and the clone size are those of that table, but D and trimming were determined from the DNA. The sample lists a few hundred thousand clones, 89% occurring once. Material: peripheral blood. The source of this sequence is a man younger than 30 who had recovered from COVID-19. The chain links TRBV4-1 to TRBJ2-6; D uncertain. The CDR3 is CASSQAQGASGANVLTF. In DNA, the CDR3 is TGCGCCAGCAGCCAAGCCCAAGGAGCCTCTGGGGCCAACGTCCTGACTTTC.